The clone carrying this TCR beta chain was seen many times. Its specificity is not known. This entry comes from a study of T cells after yellow fever vaccination. CDR1 and CDR2 (germline): SGHRS, YFSETQ. The CDR3 spans 13 residues. V was clipped by 0 bases and J by 6 bases, with 6 bases between them. The authors made TCR cDNA by 5'RACE template switching, adding a universal primer site and UMIs. TCRdb re-derived calls from the 5' RACE reads in MiXCR, one entry per CDR3 protein. Counted here are some 250,000 distinct CDR3 sequences, approximately 3.8% occurring once; the ten biggest clones make up over 15%. Findings and caveats of the study: After the booster, 96% of CD4 and 88% of CD8 primary-response clones were re-detected. FACS-sorted repertoires could harbor abundant contaminating bulk-population clonotypes.

The source material was PBMCs, sampled 15 days after the yellow fever booster vaccination. V usage is TRBV5-1 and J usage is TRBJ2-2; D not resolved. The clonotype originates from a man aged 18 to 35 who received the YFV17D yellow fever vaccine. The CDR3 is CASSLGVPGELFF. CDR3 DNA sequence: TGCGCCAGCAGCTTGGGGGTACCCGGGGAGCTGTTTTTT.